The 15 T cell receptor beta chains below were found in one sample sequenced in a study of T-cell reconstitution after alpha-beta-depleted transplantation in children. Molecular barcoding with unique molecular identifiers was used for the TCRbeta library. A single record per CDR3 protein comes from TCRdb applying MiXCR to the PCR reads. Among some 290,000 distinct CDR3 sequences listed, about a tenth were seen once. This specimen consisted of PBMCs from the stem cell graft donor, obtained from the stem cell graft. Receptor source: a human donor who donated a stem cell graft to a child with SCID.

The rearrangement joins TRBV10-2 to TRBJ2-5; possibly TRBD1 or TRBD2 for D (6 bases each). Germline V gene data show CDR1 as WSHSY and CDR2 as SAAADI. Trimming pared 6 bases from V and 5 bases from J, leaving 19 bases between. CDR3 size: 15 residues. CDR3 nucleotide sequence: TGCGCCAGCAGGGGGGGCACAGGGCGATGGGAGACCCAGTACTTC. This sequence encodes CASRGGTGRWETQYF.

This clonotype was seen a handful of times. The J gene is TRBJ1-2, the V gene TRBV25-1, with 7 bases matching TRBD1. CDR3 length: 12 amino acids. Germline-derived CDR1 and CDR2 are MGHDK and SYGVNS. V shed 3 bases and J 8 bases; nucleotides not matched to a gene: 3. The CDR3 bases are TGTGCCAGCAGTGAGGGACAGAGGGGCTACACCTTC. Translating gives CASSEGQRGYTF.

This clonotype has ten or more counts. The DNA for the CDR3 is TGCAGTGCTAGTGGGGGCCAGGTGGCATATGGCTACACCTTC. This encodes CSASGGQVAYGYTF. The chain links TRBV20-1 to TRBJ1-2, with TRBD1 as a possible D gene (6 bases). CDR1 is DFQATT and CDR2 is SNEGSKA in the germline V gene (reference sequence). V was cut by 3 bases and J by 5 bases, with 16 bases left in between. The CDR3 totals 14 residues.

The table lists this clonotype with a few counts. The rearrangement uses TRBV20-1 and TRBJ1-2; D possibly corresponds to TRBD1 (5 bases). The CDR3 extends over 14 amino acids. Germline CDR1 reads DFQATT; CDR2 reads SNEGSKA (reference sequence). Trimming pared 3 bases from V and 5 bases from J, leaving 16 bases between. CDR3 DNA: TGCAGTGCTAGGGACTTCGGTTCAGGGTATGGCTACACCTTC. It yields the protein CSARDFGSGYGYTF.

The chain has TRBV2 and TRBJ2-3; either TRBD1 or TRBD2 may supply D (6 bases each). The CDR3 has 15 amino acids. The germline CDR1 and CDR2 sequences are SNHLY and FYNNEI. V lost 5 bases, J lost 0 bases, and 12 bases lay in between. CDR3 sequence: CASSSPGASTDTQYF. For the CDR3, the DNA is TGTGCCAGCAGTTCCCCGGGGGCTAGCACAGATACGCAGTATTTT.

V gene TRBV12-3 or TRBV12-4 combines with J gene TRBJ2-3; TRBD2 matches 11 bases. The V segment lost 5 bases and the J segment 4 bases; nucleotides outside the gene matches: 2. CDR3 length equals 14 residues. The DNA of the CDR3 is TGTGCCAGCAGTACTAGCGGGGGTTCAGATACGCAGTATTTT. This translates into CASSTSGGSDTQYF.

The J gene is TRBJ1-1, the V gene TRBV7-3, with no clear D. Germline CDR1 is SGHTA and CDR2 is FQGTGA. This CDR3 has 13 amino acids. Trimming shortened V by 5 bases and J by 1 base, and 8 bases separated the two germline ends. The CDR3 region is CASSQTSNTEAFF. CDR3 in DNA: TGTGCCAGCAGCCAAACATCGAACACTGAAGCTTTCTTT.

This clonotype has only a few counts. The chain has TRBV6-1 and TRBJ1-5; 9 bases agree with TRBD1. The V segment lost 6 bases and the J segment 7 bases; nucleotides outside the gene matches: 7. Germline V gives CDR1 MNHNS, CDR2 SASEGT. The CDR3 totals 14 residues. The CDR3 loop reads CASRRKGTGQPQHF. The CDR3 DNA reads as TGTGCCAGCAGGCGGAAAGGGACAGGGCAGCCCCAGCATTTT.

This clonotype was picked up many times. The rearrangement links TRBV3-1 to TRBJ1-5; D is ambiguous. V was cut by 2 bases and J by 2 bases, with 7 bases left in between. Germline lookup yields CDR1 LGHDT and CDR2 YNNKEL (reference sequence). This CDR3 region has 14 residues. Here the CDR3 DNA reads TGTGCCAGCAGCCAACCGGGCCGCAATCAGCCCCAGCATTTT. Its translation is CASSQPGRNQPQHF.

This clonotype was seen a handful of times. The chain combines TRBV12-3 or TRBV12-4 with TRBJ2-2; 7 bases are shared with TRBD1. V lost 6 bases and J lost 5; bases outside the gene matches: 9. CDR3 length equals 15 residues. CDR3 residues: CASSFPEGATGELFF. For the CDR3, the DNA is TGTGCCAGCAGCTTCCCAGAGGGGGCAACCGGGGAGCTGTTTTTT.

Only a few counts were recorded for this clonotype. The chain joins TRBV16 to TRBJ2-7; 10 bases fit TRBD2. CDR1 is KGHSY and CDR2 is FQNENV in the germline V gene. J was trimmed by 6 bases and V by 4 bases; bases with no gene match: 9. CDR3 length equals 15 residues. The chain's CDR3 is CASSPTSGTASEQYF. CDR3 nucleotide sequence: TGTGCCAGCAGCCCAACTAGCGGGACAGCAAGCGAGCAGTACTTC.

The gene calls are TRBV5-1 and TRBJ2-6; D is perhaps TRBD1 or TRBD2 (5 bases each). Germline V gene sequence: CDR1 SGHRS, CDR2 YFSETQ. V shed 4 bases and J shed 0 bases, with 20 bases lying between them. This CDR3 spans 19 amino acids. CDR3 in DNA: TGCGCCAGCAGCCCTTGGACTCTTCCAGGGACCTCTGGGGCCAACGTCCTGACTTTC. This codes for CASSPWTLPGTSGANVLTF. The full variable domain, completed using reference TRBV5-1 and TRBJ2-6, is KAGVTQTPRYLIKTRGQQVTLSCSPISGHRSVSWYQQTPGQGLQFLFEYFSETQRNKGNFPGRFSGRQFSNSRSEMNVSTLELGDSALYLCASSPWTLPGTSGANVLTFGAGSRLTVL.

The V and J genes are TRBV20-1 and TRBJ2-7; 8 bases fit TRBD1. The V gene's germline CDR1 is DFQATT and CDR2 SNEGSKA (reference sequence). This CDR3 comprises 13 residues. Trimming removed 4 bases from V and 6 bases from J; junction bases left unmatched: 8. The CDR3 sequence: CSAMTGVGFEQYF. CDR3 DNA sequence: TGCAGTGCTATGACAGGGGTAGGATTCGAGCAGTACTTC.

The rearrangement links TRBV6-1 to TRBJ2-7; D gene ambiguous. This CDR3 is 13 amino acids long. V lost 4 bases, J lost 2 bases, and 9 bases lay in between. Germline V lookup: CDR1 MNHNS, CDR2 SASEGT. The CDR3 here is CASSGTDPYEQYF. CDR3 coding DNA: TGTGCCAGCAGTGGTACAGATCCCTACGAGCAGTACTTC.

The rearrangement joins TRBV5-6 to TRBJ2-2; possibly TRBD2 for D (6 bases). Trimming removed 4 bases at V and 4 bases at J, with 14 bases between. In germline, CDR1 is SGHDT, CDR2 YYEEEE. This CDR3 has 15 amino acids. The CDR3 loop is CASSAAGLFTGELFF. The CDR3, as DNA: TGTGCCAGCAGCGCCGCGGGGCTCTTCACCGGGGAGCTGTTTTTT. Supplemented by reference TRBV5-6 and TRBJ2-2, the full variable domain reads DAGVTQSPTHLIKTRGQQVTLRCSPKSGHDTVSWYQQALGQGPQFIFQYYEEEERQRGNFPDRFSGHQFPNYSSELNVNALLLGDSALYLCASSAAGLFTGELFFGEGSRLTVL.